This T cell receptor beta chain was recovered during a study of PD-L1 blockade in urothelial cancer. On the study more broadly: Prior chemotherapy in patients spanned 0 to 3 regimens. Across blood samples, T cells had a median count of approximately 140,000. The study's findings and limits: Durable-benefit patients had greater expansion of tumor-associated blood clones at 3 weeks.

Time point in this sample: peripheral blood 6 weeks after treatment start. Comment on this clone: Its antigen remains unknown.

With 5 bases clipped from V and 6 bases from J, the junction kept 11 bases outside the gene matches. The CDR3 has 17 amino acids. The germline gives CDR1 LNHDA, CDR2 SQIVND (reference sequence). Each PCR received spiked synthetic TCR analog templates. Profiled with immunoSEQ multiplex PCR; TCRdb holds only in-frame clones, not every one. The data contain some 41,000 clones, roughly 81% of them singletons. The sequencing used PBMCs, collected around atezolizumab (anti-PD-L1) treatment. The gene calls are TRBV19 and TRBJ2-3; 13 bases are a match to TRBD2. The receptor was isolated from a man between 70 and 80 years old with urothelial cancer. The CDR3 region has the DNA TGTGCCAGTAGTTCCTACAGGACTAGCGGGAGCGTCGATACGCAGTATTTT. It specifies CASSSYRTSGSVDTQYF.